Presented here are 11 T cell receptor beta chains from one specimen sequenced in a study of T cell responses to AZD1222 COVID-19 vaccine (dated by TCRdb to about 2021). Receptor libraries were prepared by the immunoSEQ multiplex PCR assay. TCRdb provides this immuneACCESS table in a form limited to in-frame rearrangements. Some clones are lacking; in checked studies, under half of them reflect an unresolved V gene, and why the rest are absent is not known. Across this sample there are about 100,000 clones, with around 84% seen only once. The top ten clones comprise 2.5% to 4% of the sample. The time point label, read with the paper, signifies: baseline before first vaccination. The sample was peripheral blood, taken on day 0 of AZD1222 vaccination. These receptors were obtained from an adult in good health.

For this clone: This sample includes further DNA sequences coding for the same CDR3. The chain employs TRBV24-1 and TRBJ2-7, with D possibly being TRBD1 (5 bases). Germline CDR1 reads KGHDR; CDR2 reads SFDVKD. CDR3 length: 14 residues. V was pared by 3 bases and J by 2 bases, with 10 bases between. CDR3 nucleotide sequence: TGTGCCACCAGTGATCCCGACAGAGCCTACGAGCAGTACTTC. It translates to CATSDPDRAYEQYF.

The V and J genes are TRBV7-2 and TRBJ2-5, with D uncertain. CDR3 length: 13 residues. The V end was cut by 4 bases, the J end by 9 bases, with 15 bases between. The germline V gene encodes CDR1 SGHTA and CDR2 FQGNSA. DNA of the CDR3: TGTGCCAGCAGCTCAACAGATAAGAGAGCCCAGTACTTC. Translated, it gives CASSSTDKRAQYF.

This rearrangement joins TRBV4-1 to TRBJ1-5, with 7 bases aligning to TRBD1. The CDR3 sequence is 15 residues long. Germline V gives CDR1 MGHRA, CDR2 YSYEKL. J gave up 3 bases and V 0 bases, and 2 bases lay outside the gene matches. CDR3 region: CASSQEGTDNQPQHF. The DNA for the CDR3 is TGCGCCAGCAGCCAAGAAGGGACAGACAATCAGCCCCAGCATTTT.

The chain carries TRBV13 and TRBJ2-7; D not resolved. Germline V CDR1 and CDR2: PRHDT, FYEKMQ (reference sequence). The CDR3 covers 14 residues. Trimming took 4 bases from V and 6 from J, leaving 16 bases between them. In DNA form, the CDR3 reads TGTGCCAGCAGCTCCCGCAACTTGGCCGGCGAGCAGTACTTC. Its translation: CASSSRNLAGEQYF.

CDR3 region: CSVDLAGRTEQYF. The CDR3 DNA reads TGCAGCGTTGATTTAGCGGGACGAACCGAGCAGTACTTC. The chain couples TRBV29-1 to TRBJ2-7; 8 bases are shared with TRBD2. CDR1 SQVTM and CDR2 ANQGSEA come from the germline V gene. The J segment lost 6 bases and the V segment lost 3 bases, leaving 7 bases of the junction unmatched. CDR3 size: 13 residues.

This chain connects TRBV28 to TRBJ2-7; the D call may be TRBD1 or TRBD2 (5 bases each). Trimming removed 5 bases at V and 5 bases at J, with 16 bases between. The CDR3 has 14 residues. The germline V gene has CDR1 MDHEN and CDR2 SYDVKM. The CDR3 spells CASSPPGRPDEQYF. CDR3 coding DNA: TGTGCCAGCAGTCCACCGGGACGCCCAGACGAGCAGTACTTC. Filled out from reference TRBV28 and TRBJ2-7, the complete variable domain reads DVKVTQSSRYLVKRTGEKVFLECVQDMDHENMFWYRQDPGLGLRLIYFSYDVKMKEKGDIPEGYSVSREKKERFSLILESASTNQTSMYLCASSPPGRPDEQYFGPGTRLTVT.

This clone appeared a single time. The chain employs TRBV6-2 or TRBV6-3 and TRBJ1-1; D gene uncertain. The germline V gene has CDR1 MNHEY and CDR2 SVGEGT. This CDR3 comprises 15 residues. Trimming took off 5 bases at V and 0 bases at J, with 13 bases between the two ends. The CDR3 DNA is TGTGCCAGCAGTAGGGCAGGCAGCATGAACACTGAAGCTTTCTTT. This gives the protein CASSRAGSMNTEAFF.

The V gene is TRBV27, the J gene TRBJ2-3; TRBD2 matches 8 bases. The CDR3 has 15 residues. The trim removed 6 bases at V and 2 bases at J, leaving 7 bases unmatched. The germline V gene encodes CDR1 MNHEY and CDR2 SMNVEV (reference sequence). The CDR3 sequence is CASRSLAGNTDTQYF. Written as DNA, the CDR3 is TGTGCCAGCAGGAGTTTAGCGGGGAACACAGATACGCAGTATTTT.

The chain couples TRBV6-2 or TRBV6-3 to TRBJ1-2; no firm D call. The CDR3 extends over 12 amino acids. The V gene lost 2 bases and the J gene lost 10 bases, with 11 bases spanning the gap. Germline CDR1 MNHEY, CDR2 SVGEGT. DNA for the CDR3: TGTGCCAGCAGTTACGGGCCCCCGCCCTACACCTTC. Translated: CASSYGPPPYTF.

The chain combines TRBV10-1 with TRBJ2-7; D possibly corresponds to TRBD1 (5 bases). Trimming took off 3 bases at V and 2 bases at J, with 8 bases between the two ends. Per the germline V gene, CDR1 is WNHNN and CDR2 is SYGVQD (reference sequence). The CDR3 has 13 amino acids. The CDR3: CASSEVGPYEQYF. CDR3 nucleotides: TGCGCCAGCAGTGAAGTGGGGCCCTACGAGCAGTACTTC.

This chain links TRBV5-1 with TRBJ2-5, with 8 bases aligning to TRBD1. V shed 2 bases and J 1 base; nucleotides not matched to a gene: 4. The germline CDR1 and CDR2 sequences are SGHRS and YFSETQ. The CDR3 has 15 amino acids. CDR3 sequence reads: CASSFAQGAQETQYF. The CDR3 nucleotides read TGCGCCAGCAGCTTCGCTCAGGGGGCCCAAGAGACCCAGTACTTC.